The T cell receptor (beta chain) described here comes from a study of cytomegalovirus exposure and HLA in healthy donors (dated by TCRdb to the late 2010s). Context from the whole study: An earlier analysis of 550 to 700 of the donors reported approximately 270 Gb of sequence data and some 100 million unique TCR beta sequences from 190 million or so T cells. An early release covering 550 to 700 HLA-typed donors comprised roughly 300 gigabases of sequencing data and around 80 million unique TCR sequences. Among the roughly 400 genotyped donors, approximately 82% belonged to the genetic ancestry cluster associated with self-reported Caucasian donors. The aim of the study was to test whether cataloging public T cell receptors could identify signatures of past pathogen exposure. The T cell repertoires of 666 subjects were profiled by immunosequencing and related to cytomegalovirus serostatus. A separate validation cohort of 100 to 150 different subjects was used in addition to the roughly 620-subject first cohort. The study combined high-throughput TCR immunosequencing, statistical association of individual TCRs with disease status, and machine learning to predict cytomegalovirus infection status. A later analysis re-examined previously published TCR beta repertoires from 500 to 700 donors and added high-resolution HLA genotyping to investigate patterns of TCR occurrence. In the later analysis, no new phenotypic data were used to find candidate immune exposures; instead, reliance was placed on TCR beta sequences and their occurrence across donors. An earlier analysis of about 620 of the donors applied high-throughput TCR beta sequencing to assess whether each TCR beta V gene segment acted as functional or pseudogenic. Alongside the repertoire data, information on donor age, sex, ethnicity and CMV serostatus was compiled. In a later genetic analysis, genome-wide SNP genotypes for about 60% of the 666 donors were used, and that subset was treated as a discovery cohort. Every discovery cohort repertoire had been produced on one sequencing platform. Both class I and class II loci were covered by HLA typing, at four-digit resolution. Typing coverage differed by locus: A, B, C, DRB1 and DQB1 were typed in roughly 620-630 donors, DQA1 in approximately 520, DPA1 in 600 to 610, and DPB1 in just under 490. Roughly 5 DR-DQ haplotypes were treated as single units for association and clustering because of strong linkage in the cohort. Among roughly 400 genotyped donors of the cohort, an average of roughly 230,000 unique TCR beta nucleotide sequences was sequenced per donor, of which about 18% were non-productive. Overall results and qualifications from the work: The presence/absence analyses assumed that sequencing depth was roughly uniform across donors, and that assumption may not be true. A later genetic analysis associated a missense DCLRE1C variant with V-gene and J-gene trimming of TCR beta chains, and an independent cohort replicated the association. According to the authors, the approach could potentially be generalized to other disease states and immunological phenotypes. The classifier was reported to diagnose cytomegalovirus status with high specificity and sensitivity in both the original cohort and the validation cohort. An earlier analysis of approximately 540 of the donors showed that most TCR beta V segments appeared in productive rearrangements either about 87% or about 30% of the time, which broadly matched IMGT annotations. Compared with equally common non-associated chains, HLA-associated TCR beta chains in a later analysis were more clonally expanded and had lower generation probabilities. According to a later analysis, TCR association rates differed among HLA loci, with DRB1 alleles showing the most associated TCRs and HLA-C alleles showing the fewest. Some IMGT-functional V segments, including TRBV6-2 and TRBV6-3, could not be distinguished by the 87-base-pair reads and were therefore excluded. According to a later genetic analysis, donors in an Asian-associated ancestry cluster had fewer N-insertions in productive TCRs than the approximately 650-donor mean. Across donors, most TCR sequences were observed very rarely, whereas some public TCRs were present in many individuals. A few of the identified cytomegalovirus-associated TCR beta chains were confirmed in vitro to be specific for cytomegalovirus antigens. In a later analysis, several top co-occurrence clusters were reported to appear linked to parvovirus B19, influenza, CMV and Epstein-Barr virus. A further reported finding was that TCR beta sequences accurately predicted the HLA-A and HLA-B alleles for most subjects in the first cohort. For the cohort, immune exposure information was limited to CMV serostatus. Because HLA typing was missing for some donors at each locus, association tests included only the typed subset. A later analysis associated 15,000 to 20,000 TCR beta sequences with specific HLA alleles at a false discovery rate of 0.05. When HLA alleles, especially DR and DQ, strongly co-occurred, attributing TCR associations to individual alleles was difficult. According to a later analysis, most CMV-associated TCR beta chains appeared to be HLA-restricted, and the HLA associations seemed to be driven largely by CMV exposure. In the study, about 150 TCR beta chains were listed as associated with cytomegalovirus. In this cohort, only TCR beta chains were sequenced, and detectable features were limited by the absence of alpha or paired-chain data. A cluster of highly shared sequence variants was judged likely to be a technical artifact of the sequencing pipeline. The earlier analysis of fewer than 750 of the donors excluded 15 to 20 rarely observed V segments, including chromosome 9 orphons, because counts were too low. Correlated functional status among segregating V segments might be attributable to linkage disequilibrium, but an unknown experimental factor could not be ruled out.

About this clone itself: What this receptor recognizes is not known. Base qualities are not at hand, and no much larger clone is one base apart.

The cohort was made up of 500 to 850 healthy bone marrow donors. At the time of sampling, all cohort members were nominally healthy, though unrecorded immune exposures were likely present. The donor was CMV seronegative and belonged to the group of around 350 seronegative cohort members. Each donor provided a peripheral blood sample, and peripheral blood mononuclear cells were used for TCR beta sequencing. Genomic DNA was extracted from the blood cell samples with the Qiagen DNeasy Blood Extraction Kit. The library was built by means of the immunoSEQ multiplex PCR assay. For the multiplex PCR, a mixture combining 60 forward primers for TCR Vbeta segments and 13 reverse primers for TCR Jbeta segments was used. Amplification of the CDR3 region of rearranged TCR beta genes was performed with a multiplex PCR assay on genomic DNA. Amplified TCR beta libraries were sequenced as 87-base-pair reads on the Illumina HiSeq System. Turning to the authors' computational methods: A later analysis counted some 74 million unique TCR beta chains across the 550 to 750 repertoires, and roughly 9.9 million of these chains were shared by at least two donors. Raw reads were error-corrected and collapsed into unique sequences with a nearest-neighbor algorithm that merged closely related sequences to remove PCR and sequencing errors. Alignment of CDR3 sequences to IMGT reference sequences was used to assign V, D and J gene segments. Each retained sequence needed at least a six-nucleotide match to both a V gene segment and a J gene segment. Rearrangements were called productive when the CDR3 lacked stop codons and stayed in frame with V and J; all others were non-productive. Following IMGT convention, CDR3 was defined as the stretch from the second conserved V-encoded cysteine up to the conserved J-encoded phenylalanine. The earlier analysis of about 530 of the donors excluded any sequence lacking an unambiguous match to a single V gene segment. An earlier analysis of some 500 of the donors classified V segments as functional when productive rearrangements were above 56.7% and as segregating when the standard deviation between donors was above 5%. A statistical classification framework was built for diagnosing cytomegalovirus status from the catalog of TCR beta chain sequences. In a later analysis, V and J genes were assigned by comparing TCR nucleotide sequences against IMGT/GENE-DB human TR gene sequences. Using the TCRdist pipeline, a later analysis assigned CDR3 sequences along with most-parsimonious VDJ recombination scenarios. In a later analysis, every TCR beta chain was defined by the combination of its CDR3 amino acid sequence and its V-gene family, and reads without a unique V-gene family were dropped. To address suspected cross-contamination and a sequencing artifact, a later analysis removed 592 highly shared, low-generation-probability nucleotide sequences. In a later analysis, a clonal expansion index for each public chain was calculated from normalized within-repertoire ranks of inferred template counts. Generation probabilities in a later analysis came from a VDJ recombination model fitted to out-of-frame rearrangements, and those results were checked against IGoR. Hypergeometric tests were used in a later analysis to score TCR-TCR, TCR-HLA and TCR-CMV co-occurrence, with a repertoire-size bias correction applied to the TCR pairs. In a later analysis, false discovery rates were estimated by permuting HLA or CMV assignments 20 times. A later analysis grouped co-occurring TCRs with DBSCAN, adding TCRdist sequence similarity when clustering within HLA-allele-positive subsets. Repertoires with fewer than 30,000 or more than 120,000 public chains were left out of co-occurrence clustering, as were a handful of repertoires with anomalous nucleotide sharing. Entries here come from immuneACCESS through TCRdb and include only in-frame sequences with V and J called. Some clones fail to appear in such tables; in the studies checked, an unresolved V gene covers under half of the shortfall, and the cause of the remainder is unknown. V, J and clone size derive from that table, while D and trimming were established from the DNA sequence. Within this sample are approximately 73,000 clones, with about 81% of them counted one time only. Of the sample, approximately 13% is held by the ten largest clones.

The germline V gene (reference sequence) gives CDR1 as LNHNV and CDR2 as YYDKDF. From its cysteine to its phenylalanine, the CDR3 spans 14 amino acids. The kept DNA is CDR3 alone, 42 bases in frame from the first base. Clipping removes 3 bases from V and 6 bases from J, with 7 as the unmatched junction base count. The sequence links TRBV15 to TRBJ2-7; a stretch of 8 junction bases matches TRBD1. The receptor's source is a man between 65 and 79 years old in good health and CMV-seronegative. The specimen was PBMCs. The DNA reads as follows: TGTGCCACCAGCAGTTTAGCAGGGGGCCGCGAGCAGTACTTC. The encoded protein is CATSSLAGGREQYF.